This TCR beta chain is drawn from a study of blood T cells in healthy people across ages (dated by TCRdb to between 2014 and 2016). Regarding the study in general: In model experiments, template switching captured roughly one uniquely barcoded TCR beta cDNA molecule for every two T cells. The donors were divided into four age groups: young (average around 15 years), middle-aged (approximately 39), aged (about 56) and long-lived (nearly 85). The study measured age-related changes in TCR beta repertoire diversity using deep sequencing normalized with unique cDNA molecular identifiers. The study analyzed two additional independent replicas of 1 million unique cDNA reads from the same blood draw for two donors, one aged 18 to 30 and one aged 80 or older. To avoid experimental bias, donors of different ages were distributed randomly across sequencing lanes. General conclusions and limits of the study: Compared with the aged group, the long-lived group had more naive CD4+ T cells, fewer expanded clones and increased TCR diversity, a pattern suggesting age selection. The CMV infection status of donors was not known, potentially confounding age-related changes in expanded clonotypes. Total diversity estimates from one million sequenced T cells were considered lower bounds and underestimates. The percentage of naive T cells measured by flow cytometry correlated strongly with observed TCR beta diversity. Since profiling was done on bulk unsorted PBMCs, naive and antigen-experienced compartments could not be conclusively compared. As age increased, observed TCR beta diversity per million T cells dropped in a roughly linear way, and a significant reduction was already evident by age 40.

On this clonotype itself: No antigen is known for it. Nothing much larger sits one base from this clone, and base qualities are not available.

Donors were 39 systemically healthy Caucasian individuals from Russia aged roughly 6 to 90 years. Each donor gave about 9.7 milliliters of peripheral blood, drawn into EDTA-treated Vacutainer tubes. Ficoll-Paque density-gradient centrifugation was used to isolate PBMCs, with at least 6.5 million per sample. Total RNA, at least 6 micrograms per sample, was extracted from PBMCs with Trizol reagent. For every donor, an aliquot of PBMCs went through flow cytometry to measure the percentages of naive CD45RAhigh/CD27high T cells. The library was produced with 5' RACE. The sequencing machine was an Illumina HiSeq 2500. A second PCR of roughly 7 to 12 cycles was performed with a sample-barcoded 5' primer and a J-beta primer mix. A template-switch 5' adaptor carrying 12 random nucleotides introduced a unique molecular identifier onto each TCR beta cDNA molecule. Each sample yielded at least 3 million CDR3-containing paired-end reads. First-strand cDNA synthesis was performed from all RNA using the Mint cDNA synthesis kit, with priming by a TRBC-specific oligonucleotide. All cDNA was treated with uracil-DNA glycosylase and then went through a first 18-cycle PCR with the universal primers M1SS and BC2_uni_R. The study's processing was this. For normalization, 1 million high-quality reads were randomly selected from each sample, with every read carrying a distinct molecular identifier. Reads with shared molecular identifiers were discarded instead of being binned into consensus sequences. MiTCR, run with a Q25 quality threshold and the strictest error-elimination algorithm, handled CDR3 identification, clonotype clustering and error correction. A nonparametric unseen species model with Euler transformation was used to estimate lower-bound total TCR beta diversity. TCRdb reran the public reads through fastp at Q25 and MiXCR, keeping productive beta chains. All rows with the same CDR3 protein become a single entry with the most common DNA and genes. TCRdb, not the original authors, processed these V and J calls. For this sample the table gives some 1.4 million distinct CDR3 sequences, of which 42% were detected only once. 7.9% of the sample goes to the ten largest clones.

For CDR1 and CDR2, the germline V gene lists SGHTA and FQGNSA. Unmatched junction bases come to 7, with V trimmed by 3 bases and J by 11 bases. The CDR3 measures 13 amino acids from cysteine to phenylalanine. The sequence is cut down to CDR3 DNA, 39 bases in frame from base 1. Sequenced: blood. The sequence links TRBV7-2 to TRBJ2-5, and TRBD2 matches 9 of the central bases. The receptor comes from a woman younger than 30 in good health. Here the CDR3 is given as CASSFSSSGMQYF. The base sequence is TGTGCCAGCAGCTTCTCGTCTAGCGGGATGCAGTACTTC.